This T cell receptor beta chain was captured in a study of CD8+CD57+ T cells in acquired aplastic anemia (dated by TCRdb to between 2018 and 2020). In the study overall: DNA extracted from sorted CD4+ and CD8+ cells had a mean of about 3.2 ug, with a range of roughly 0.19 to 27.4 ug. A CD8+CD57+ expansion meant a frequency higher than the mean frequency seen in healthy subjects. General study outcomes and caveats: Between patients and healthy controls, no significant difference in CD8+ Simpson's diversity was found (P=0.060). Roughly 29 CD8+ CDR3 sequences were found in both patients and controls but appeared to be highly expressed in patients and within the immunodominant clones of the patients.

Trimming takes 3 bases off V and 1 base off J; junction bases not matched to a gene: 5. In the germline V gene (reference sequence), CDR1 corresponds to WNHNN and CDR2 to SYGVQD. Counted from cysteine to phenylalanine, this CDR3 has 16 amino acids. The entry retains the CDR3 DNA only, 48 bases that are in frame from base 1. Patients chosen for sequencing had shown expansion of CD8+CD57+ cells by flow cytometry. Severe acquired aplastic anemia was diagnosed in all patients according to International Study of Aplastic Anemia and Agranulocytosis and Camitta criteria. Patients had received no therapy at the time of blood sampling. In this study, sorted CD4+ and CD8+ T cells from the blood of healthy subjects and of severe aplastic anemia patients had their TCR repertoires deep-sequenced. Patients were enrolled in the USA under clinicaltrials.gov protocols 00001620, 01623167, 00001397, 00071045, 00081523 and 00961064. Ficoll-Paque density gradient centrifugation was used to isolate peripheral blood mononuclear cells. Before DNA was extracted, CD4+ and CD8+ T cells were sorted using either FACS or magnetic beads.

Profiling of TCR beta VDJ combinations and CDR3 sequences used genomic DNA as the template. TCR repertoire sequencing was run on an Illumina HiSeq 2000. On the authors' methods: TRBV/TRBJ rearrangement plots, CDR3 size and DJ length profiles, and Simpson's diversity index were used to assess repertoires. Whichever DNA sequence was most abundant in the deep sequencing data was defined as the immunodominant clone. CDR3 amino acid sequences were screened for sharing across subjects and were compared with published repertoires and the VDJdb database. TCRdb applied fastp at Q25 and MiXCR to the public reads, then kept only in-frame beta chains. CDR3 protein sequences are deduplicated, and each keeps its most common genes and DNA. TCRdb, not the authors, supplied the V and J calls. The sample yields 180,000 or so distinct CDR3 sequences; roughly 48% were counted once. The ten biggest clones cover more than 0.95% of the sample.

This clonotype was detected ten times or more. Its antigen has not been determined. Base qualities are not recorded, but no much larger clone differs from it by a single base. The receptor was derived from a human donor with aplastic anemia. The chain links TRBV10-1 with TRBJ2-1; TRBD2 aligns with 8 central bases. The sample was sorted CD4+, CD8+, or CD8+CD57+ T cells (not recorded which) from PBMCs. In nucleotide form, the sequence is TGCGCCAGCAGTGATGGGTCTAGCGGGTCCTACAATGAGCAGTTCTTC. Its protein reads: CASSDGSSGSYNEQFF.